The source of this T cell receptor beta chain is a study of PD-L1 blockade in urothelial cancer. The time point here: pretreatment peripheral blood. V lost 3 bases, J lost 7 bases, and 9 bases lay in between. Germline CDR1 and CDR2: SEHNR and FQNEAQ (reference sequence). The CDR3 is 13 amino acids. Libraries were prepared by immunoSEQ multiplex PCR; TCRdb keeps only in-frame clonotypes and omits some of them. This sample has tens of thousands of clones, with around 80% found just once. The chain joins TRBV7-9 to TRBJ1-4; D remains unclear. This TCR came from a man in his 70s with urothelial cancer. The sample in question was PBMCs, obtained around atezolizumab (anti-PD-L1) treatment. CDR3: CASSFRGSEKLFF. For the CDR3, the DNA is TGTGCCAGCAGCTTCCGCGGGAGTGAAAAACTGTTTTTT.